The source of this T cell receptor beta chain is a study of CD8 T cells in ankylosing spondylitis. Findings of the study overall: A motif of under 10 highly homologous TCR beta variants was seen as apparently characteristic of ankylosing spondylitis blood.

Preparation of TCR beta libraries was done by quantitative 5'-RACE with molecular barcodes. One entry per CDR3 protein, called by TCRdb with MiXCR from the 5' RACE reads. The data hold about 92,000 distinct CDR3 sequences, with 8.8% observed a single time. The CDR3 is made up of 13 amino acids. Losses at the gene ends were 5 bases for V and 4 bases for J; bases not matched to a gene: 4. Germline CDR1 is DFQATT and CDR2 is SNEGSKA (reference sequence). This clonotype came up many times. The antigen remains unidentified. This chain joins TRBV20-1 and TRBJ1-3; 8 bases align to TRBD1. The sample comprised blood, either unsorted or a sorted T cell fraction (not recorded which). This TCR came from a male donor with ankylosing spondylitis or in good health (not recorded which). The CDR3 is CSAGQGKGNTIYF. For the CDR3, the DNA is TGCAGTGCTGGACAGGGAAAGGGAAACACCATATATTTT.